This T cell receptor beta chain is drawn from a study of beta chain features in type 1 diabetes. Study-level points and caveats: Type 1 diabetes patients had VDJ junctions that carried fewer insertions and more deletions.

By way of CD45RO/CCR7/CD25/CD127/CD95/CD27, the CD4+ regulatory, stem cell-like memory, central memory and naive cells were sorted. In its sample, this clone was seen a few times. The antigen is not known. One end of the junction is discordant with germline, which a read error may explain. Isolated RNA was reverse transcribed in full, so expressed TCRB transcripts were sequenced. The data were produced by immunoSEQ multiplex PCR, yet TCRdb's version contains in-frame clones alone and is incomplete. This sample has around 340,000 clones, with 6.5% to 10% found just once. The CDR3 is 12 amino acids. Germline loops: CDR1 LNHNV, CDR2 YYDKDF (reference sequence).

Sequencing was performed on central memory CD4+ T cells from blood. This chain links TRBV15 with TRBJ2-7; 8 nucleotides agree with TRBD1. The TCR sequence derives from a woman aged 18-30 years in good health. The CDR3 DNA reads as TGTGCCACTAGCACAGGGGGCTACGAGCAGTACTTC. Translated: CATSTGGYEQYF.